The present T cell receptor beta chain was sequenced within a study of blood T cell repertoires in COVID-19. Study summary: COVID-19 samples collected from the United States, Italy and Spain covered acute and convalescent phases. T cells, B-cell-depleted T cells, or PBMCs provided the cDNA or gDNA that served as material.

Germline V lookup: CDR1 KGHDR, CDR2 SFDVKD. This CDR3 has 15 residues. V was clipped by 7 bases and J by 4 bases; unmatched bases: 7. As processed by the authors: Amplification from reference gene primers served as the basis for estimated nucleated cell counts. Data came from immunoSEQ multiplex PCR; TCRdb stores just in-frame clones and leaves some out. V and J calls and clone size are copied from that table; D and trimming were computed from the DNA. The data hold more than 80,000 clones, with about 82% observed a single time. This rearrangement joins TRBV24-1 to TRBJ2-2, with 8 bases lining up with TRBD1. The receptor's source is a man in his fifties with active COVID-19. The sequencing sample was made of peripheral blood. DNA for the CDR3: TGTGCCACCAGCGAGGGGACAGGACGCACCGGGGAGCTGTTTTTT. This gives the protein CATSEGTGRTGELFF.